The rows below give T cell receptor beta chains drawn from one sample of a study of blood T cell repertoires in COVID-19. The data were produced by immunoSEQ multiplex PCR, yet TCRdb's version contains in-frame clones alone and is incomplete. The sample holds 130,000 to 150,000 clones, approximately 80% seen once. Input material: peripheral blood. The receptor source for this set is a human donor in a cohort sampled during active COVID-19. Each CDR3 is given with its conserved first and last residue. A D gene is named only where the DNA matches it firmly.

V: TRBV5-1; J: TRBJ2-5; D: TRBD1; DNA: TGCGCCAGTAGCCGGGGGCAGGGGGCTCGGGAGACCCAGTACTTC; CDR3: CASSRGQGARETQYF
V: TRBV9; J: TRBJ1-4; D: .; DNA: TGTGCCAGCAGCGTAGAGGGGGTTACTAATGAAAAACTGTTTTTT; CDR3: CASSVEGVTNEKLFF
V: TRBV11-2; J: TRBJ2-2; D: TRBD2; DNA: TGTGCCAGCAGCTTTGGGGGGCGGCTAGCGGGCACCGGGGAGCTGTTTTTT; CDR3: CASSFGGRLAGTGELFF
V: TRBV5-4; J: TRBJ1-1; D: .; DNA: TGTGCCAGCACCCCACAGGGAAACACTGAAGCTTTCTTT; CDR3: CASTPQGNTEAFF
V: TRBV4-3; J: TRBJ2-5; D: .; DNA: TGCGCCAGCAGCCAAGATTTCGGGGGGCTAGGAGAGACCCAGTACTTC; CDR3: CASSQDFGGLGETQYF
V: TRBV5-1; J: TRBJ2-5; D: .; DNA: TGCGCCAGCAGCTTAAGTACTATCGGGGAGACCCAGTACTTC; CDR3: CASSLSTIGETQYF
V: TRBV7-3; J: TRBJ2-4; D: .; DNA: TGTGCCAGCAGCTTAGTGGGGCTGAAAGACATTCAGTACTTC; CDR3: CASSLVGLKDIQYF
V: TRBV5-4; J: TRBJ1-1; D: TRBD1; DNA: TGTGCCAGCAGCTTGGGTAGGGGACAGGGGATAGAAGCTTTCTTT; CDR3: CASSLGRGQGIEAFF
V: TRBV30; J: TRBJ1-2; D: .; DNA: TGTGCCTGGAGTGACTCTGCCGGCTATGGCTACACCTTC; CDR3: CAWSDSAGYGYTF
V: TRBV6-5; J: TRBJ1-2; D: TRBD1; DNA: TGTGCCAGCAGTCGTTCGACAGGGGTTGGCTACACCTTC; CDR3: CASSRSTGVGYTF
V: TRBV2; J: TRBJ1-4; D: .; DNA: TGTGCCAGCAGTATCCAGGGTGGAGGGGTTAGTGAAAAACTGTTTTTT; CDR3: CASSIQGGGVSEKLFF
V: TRBV14; J: TRBJ1-2; D: .; DNA: TGTGCCAGCAGCCAAGGCGGGGTCCTCGGTGGCTACACCTTC; CDR3: CASSQGGVLGGYTF